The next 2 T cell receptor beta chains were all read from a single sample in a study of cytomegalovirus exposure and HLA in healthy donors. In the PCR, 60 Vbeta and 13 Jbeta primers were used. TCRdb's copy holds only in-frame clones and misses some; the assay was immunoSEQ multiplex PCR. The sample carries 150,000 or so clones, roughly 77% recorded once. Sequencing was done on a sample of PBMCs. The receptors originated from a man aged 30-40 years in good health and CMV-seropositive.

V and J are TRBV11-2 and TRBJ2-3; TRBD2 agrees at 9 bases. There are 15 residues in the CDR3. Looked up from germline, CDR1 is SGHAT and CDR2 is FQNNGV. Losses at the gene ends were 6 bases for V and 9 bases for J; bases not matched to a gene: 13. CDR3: CASSYTGTSSGTQYF. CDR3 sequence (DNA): TGTGCCAGCAGTTACACCGGGACTAGCTCGGGAACGCAGTATTTT.

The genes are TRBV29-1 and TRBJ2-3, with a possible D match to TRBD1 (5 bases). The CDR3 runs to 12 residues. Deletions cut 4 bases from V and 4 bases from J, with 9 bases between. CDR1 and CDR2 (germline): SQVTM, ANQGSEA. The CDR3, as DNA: TGCAGCGTTGCCAGGGTGGCAGATACGCAGTATTTT. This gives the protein CSVARVADTQYF.